The 19 T cell receptor beta chains below all came from one sample that was sequenced in a study of shared clonotypes between healthy human individuals. Here immunoSEQ multiplex PCR was the method, and the copy in TCRdb shows in-frame clones only, minus some. In the table there are about 2 million clones, approximately 94% of which are singletons. Terminally differentiated effector memory CD45RA+ cells were excluded by CCR7 positive selection of CD45RO-negative cells. The sample comprised naive CD8+ T cells sorted from blood. The origin of the receptors is a man aged 18 to 29 in good health.

J is TRBJ1-1 and V is TRBV27; D call uncertain. The V end was cut by 0 bases, the J end by 8 bases, with 7 bases between. Germline V lookup: CDR1 MNHEY, CDR2 SMNVEV (reference sequence). This CDR3 is 12 amino acids long. CDR3 sequence: CASSLSRAEAFF. CDR3 nucleotide sequence: TGTGCCAGCAGTTTATCGAGGGCAGAAGCTTTCTTT.

The chain combines TRBV6-5 with TRBJ1-4, with D tentatively TRBD1 (6 bases). Germline values: CDR1 MNHEY, CDR2 SVGAGI. The CDR3 length is 15 residues. With 0 bases removed from V and 6 bases from J, the gap between germline ends came to 11 bases. The CDR3 loop reads CASSYSMGGDEKLFF. In nucleotides, the CDR3 is TGTGCCAGCAGTTACTCGATGGGGGGCGATGAAAAACTGTTTTTT.

CDR3 region: CASSPGVRGGTDTQYF. Here the CDR3 DNA reads TGTGCCAGCAGCCCAGGGGTGAGGGGGGGCACAGATACGCAGTATTTT. The chain combines TRBV7-3 with TRBJ2-3; D tentatively fits TRBD1 or TRBD2 (6 bases each). Germline assignment: CDR1 SGHTA and CDR2 FQGTGA. V lost 5 bases, J lost 1 base, and 16 bases lay in between. The CDR3 sequence is 16 residues long.

This clone has a single count. The rearrangement uses TRBV6-1 and TRBJ1-6; D not certain. Trimming took 1 base from V and 0 from J, leaving 19 bases between them. This CDR3 spans 20 amino acids. Looked up from germline, CDR1 is MNHNS and CDR2 is SASEGT. The CDR3 DNA is TGTGCCAGCAGTGAAGAGGATGTGGGTAAAATAAGCTCCTATAATTCACCCCTCCACTTT. Protein sequence: CASSEEDVGKISSYNSPLHF.

The genes are TRBV9 and TRBJ2-1, with D unclear. This CDR3 region has 15 residues. The germline CDR1 and CDR2 sequences are SGDLS and YYNGEE. V dropped 3 bases and J dropped 0 bases, with 10 bases sitting between them. The CDR3 spells CASSGSESSYNEQFF. CDR3 in DNA: TGTGCCAGCAGCGGATCTGAGAGCTCCTACAATGAGCAGTTCTTC.

The J gene is TRBJ1-6, the V gene TRBV19, with D unclear. V shed 3 bases and J shed 8 bases, with 11 bases lying between them. From germline, CDR1 is LNHDA and CDR2 SQIVND (reference sequence). There are 14 residues in the CDR3. The CDR3 loop reads CASSIFVGDSPLHF. The CDR3 bases are TGTGCCAGTAGTATTTTCGTCGGGGATTCACCCCTCCACTTT.

The chain uses TRBV6-4 and TRBJ2-3, with 14 bases aligning to TRBD2. V shed 3 bases, J shed 1 base, and the junction held 6 bases outside the gene matches. Germline V lookup: CDR1 MRHNA, CDR2 SNTAGT. The CDR3 consists of 18 residues. CDR3 coding DNA: TGTGCCAGCAGTGAGACTAGCGGGAGGGCCTGGGGCACAGATACGCAGTATTTT. Translating gives CASSETSGRAWGTDTQYF.

The chain links TRBV5-1 to TRBJ2-7; 10 bases map to TRBD1. Germline V CDR1 and CDR2: SGHRS, YFSETQ. Germline trimming cut 1 base from V and 6 bases from J; bases unmatched to any gene: 4. The CDR3 consists of 14 residues. CDR3 coding DNA: TGCGCCAGCAGCTTGAGGGGACAGGGGATCGAGCAGTACTTC. It is translated as CASSLRGQGIEQYF.

The CDR3 loop reads CATSRGHVNSPLHF. For the CDR3, the DNA is TGTGCCACCAGCAGGGGACATGTTAATTCACCCCTCCACTTT. The chain links TRBV15 to TRBJ1-6, with D maybe TRBD1 (6 bases). The CDR3 is made up of 14 amino acids. V lost 3 bases and J lost 6, with 9 bases in between. Germline V gives CDR1 LNHNV, CDR2 YYDKDF (reference sequence).

The CDR3 is CAIRAGGANVLTF. The CDR3 DNA is TGTGCCATCAGGGCGGGTGGGGCCAACGTCCTGACTTTC. The chain joins TRBV27 to TRBJ2-6; D possibly uses TRBD1 or TRBD2 (5 bases each). The CDR3 contains 13 residues. Germline CDR1 reads MNHEY; CDR2 reads SMNVEV (reference sequence). The ends were cut back, 10 bases at V and 3 bases at J, with 10 bases in the middle. Based on the CDR3 plus reference TRBV27 and TRBJ2-6, the full variable domain is EAQVTQNPRYLITVTGKKLTVTCSQNMNHEYMSWYRQDPGLGLRQIYYSMNVEVTDKGDVPEGYKVSRKEKRNFPLILESPSPNQTSLYFCAIRAGGANVLTFGAGSRLTVL.

The V gene is TRBV29-1, the J gene TRBJ2-7; TRBD2 might be the D (6 bases). V was cut by 3 bases and J by 7 bases, with 13 bases left in between. The CDR3 loop spans 12 amino acids. Germline values: CDR1 SQVTM, CDR2 ANQGSEA. The CDR3 reads CSVDGGVQEQYF. The CDR3 bases are TGCAGCGTTGATGGCGGGGTCCAGGAGCAGTACTTC.

This chain connects TRBV27 to TRBJ1-1; TRBD1 matches at 7 bases. Germline trimming cut 7 bases from V and 5 bases from J; bases unmatched to any gene: 10. Germline V gene data show CDR1 as MNHEY and CDR2 as SMNVEV (reference sequence). The CDR3 is made up of 14 amino acids. DNA for the CDR3: TGTGCCAGCACAAAGACAGGGAGTTATACTGAAGCTTTCTTT. Protein sequence: CASTKTGSYTEAFF.

This sequence joins TRBV9 and TRBJ2-7; D uncertain. Germline V gene data show CDR1 as SGDLS and CDR2 as YYNGEE. The CDR3 is made up of 18 amino acids. The V gene lost 4 bases and the J gene lost 3 bases, with 26 bases spanning the gap. This CDR3 is CASSPTPETGGTFYEQYF. In DNA form, the CDR3 reads TGTGCCAGCAGCCCGACCCCCGAGACTGGCGGAACTTTCTACGAGCAGTACTTC.

This clone was counted between two and nine times. This chain links TRBV6-1 with TRBJ2-7; the D gene is possibly TRBD1 (6 bases). The CDR3 sequence is 15 residues long. Germline values: CDR1 MNHNS, CDR2 SASEGT. Trimming removed 6 bases from V and 2 bases from J, with 17 bases in between. The CDR3 reads CASRADRLGAYEQYF. The CDR3 coding sequence is TGTGCCAGCAGAGCGGACAGATTGGGCGCCTACGAGCAGTACTTC.

The V gene is TRBV29-1, the J gene TRBJ2-6; the D gene is possibly TRBD1 (5 bases). The ends were cut back, 4 bases at V and 4 bases at J, with 11 bases in the middle. The CDR3 has 14 amino acids. Germline V gives CDR1 SQVTM, CDR2 ANQGSEA. In DNA, the CDR3 is TGCAGCGTTGTCTACCAGGGAGGGGCCAACGTCCTGACTTTC. The encoded protein is CSVVYQGGANVLTF.

The V and J genes are TRBV6-6 and TRBJ1-4, with D perhaps matching TRBD1 (6 bases). Deletions cut 1 base from V and 8 bases from J, with 11 bases between. This CDR3 has 14 amino acids. From germline, CDR1 is MNHNY and CDR2 SVGAGI (reference sequence). Here the CDR3 DNA reads TGTGCCAGCAGTTACTGGGGGGCGCAAGAAAAACTGTTTTTT. Translated: CASSYWGAQEKLFF.

On this clone: The same CDR3 also results from other DNA sequences found in this sample. The CDR3 here is CASSLAGGRETQYF. CDR3 nucleotide sequence: TGTGCCAGCAGCTTAGCGGGGGGAAGAGAGACCCAGTACTTC. The chain carries TRBV7-9 and TRBJ2-5, with a possible D match to TRBD2 (6 bases). Per germline, CDR1 SEHNR and CDR2 FQNEAQ (reference sequence). CDR3 length: 14 residues. V shed 0 bases and J shed 4 bases, with 9 bases lying between them.

The CDR3 DNA reads as TGTGCCAGCAGTGAAATGTTTCAGGTCTATGGCTACACCTTC. This gives the protein CASSEMFQVYGYTF. The chain carries TRBV2 and TRBJ1-2; unclear D gene. Germline CDR1 reads SNHLY; CDR2 reads FYNNEI. This CDR3 comprises 14 residues. V shed 2 bases and J shed 4 bases, with 11 bases lying between them.

With respect to this clone: Within the sample, other DNA sequences also encode this same CDR3. This chain connects TRBV6-5 to TRBJ1-6, with unresolved D. Trimming took 0 bases from V and 10 from J, leaving 4 bases between them. The germline V gene has CDR1 MNHEY and CDR2 SVGAGI. This CDR3 has 12 residues. CDR3 amino acids: CASSYSGSPLHF. CDR3 nucleotides: TGTGCCAGCAGTTACTCGGGATCACCCCTCCACTTT.